This T cell receptor (beta chain) was found in a study of beta chain features in type 1 diabetes. This clone was detected only a few times. What it binds is not known. Stem cell-like memory, regulatory, central memory and naive CD4+ cells were sorted via CD45RO/CCR7/CD25/CD127/CD95/CD27. The isolated RNA, all of it, was reverse transcribed, so expressed TCRB transcripts were what got sequenced. Profiled with immunoSEQ multiplex PCR; TCRdb holds only in-frame clones, not every one. Of around 400,000 clones listed, roughly 16% are singletons. Broader study findings: Patients with Type 1 diabetes showed moderately but significantly shorter TCRB CDR3s in all four CD4+ subsets. Amplification by PCR could prefer shorter templates, with the same effect in patients and controls.

CDR3 length: 15 residues. J was trimmed by 9 bases and V by 4 bases; bases with no gene match: 10. Germline V gene lookup returns CDR1 SGHRS and CDR2 YFSETQ. The sequenced sample was naive CD4+ T cells from blood. The source of this sequence is a woman aged 18-35 years in good health. The chain carries TRBV5-1 and TRBJ2-1; 10 bases line up with TRBD1. For the CDR3, the DNA is TGCGCCAGCAGCGTAGGACAGGGGGAATCCAGTGAGCAGTTCTTC. Amino acids: CASSVGQGESSEQFF.